The 26 T cell receptor beta chains given below trace back to one sample, sequenced in a study of blood T cell repertoires in COVID-19. Repertoires were generated with immunoSEQ multiplex PCR, while TCRdb's copy carries only in-frame clones and drops some. In the table there are 100,000 to 150,000 clones, 60% to 80% of which are singletons. Sequences were obtained from peripheral blood. Receptor source: a woman in her 70s with acute or convalescent COVID-19.

The sample holds a few counts of this clone. The CDR3, as DNA: TGTGCCAGCAGTTATACGGGCAGTCGGGATTATGGCTACACCTTC. It translates to CASSYTGSRDYGYTF. The chain uses TRBV27 and TRBJ1-2; no clear D gene. The CDR3 spans 15 residues. Trimming pared 4 bases from V and 5 bases from J, leaving 17 bases between. Germline CDR1 and CDR2: MNHEY and SMNVEV (reference sequence).

The chain employs TRBV9 and TRBJ1-5; D uncertain. Trimming stripped 2 bases from V and 3 bases from J, with 6 bases between. CDR1 is SGDLS, CDR2 YYNGEE, per germline. This CDR3 spans 13 amino acids. CDR3 DNA: TGTGCCAGCAGCGTTTCTCTCAATCAGCCCCAGCATTTT. It is translated as CASSVSLNQPQHF.

V and J are TRBV28 and TRBJ1-4; D perhaps matches TRBD1 (6 bases). The V end was cut by 8 bases, the J end by 4 bases, with 8 bases between. Germline lookup yields CDR1 MDHEN and CDR2 SYDVKM. The CDR3 loop spans 12 amino acids. In nucleotides, the CDR3 is TGTGCCAGCCAGGGGAGTAATGAAAAACTGTTTTTT. Its protein is CASQGSNEKLFF.

This chain links TRBV6-5 with TRBJ2-7; D perhaps matches TRBD2 (5 bases). The CDR3 sequence is 14 residues long. Germline V gene sequence: CDR1 MNHEY, CDR2 SVGAGI. With 2 bases removed from V and 1 base from J, the gap between germline ends came to 9 bases. The CDR3 DNA reads TGTGCCAGCAGTTACGGACTCGAATCCTACGAGCAGTACTTC. Protein sequence: CASSYGLESYEQYF.

This clone occurred a few times. Other DNA sequences in this specimen translate into the identical CDR3. The CDR3 region is CASSKGGISYEQYF. The DNA for the CDR3 is TGTGCCAGCAGCAAGGGAGGGATCTCCTACGAGCAGTACTTC. The chain combines TRBV28 with TRBJ2-7, with 7 nucleotides matching TRBD2. CDR3 length equals 14 residues. V lost 6 bases, J lost 0 bases, and 5 bases stayed unmatched. Germline-derived CDR1 and CDR2 are MDHEN and SYDVKM.

Ten or more counts support this clone. The chain links TRBV1 to TRBJ1-6. TRBV1 counts as a pseudogene. CDR3 length equals 18 residues. The CDR3 loop is CTSSQSPSGGFTGSPLHF. CDR3 bases: TGCACCAGCAGCCAATCCCCTTCGGGGGGATTTACTGGTTCACCCCTCCACTTT.

This clone has just a few counts. This sequence joins TRBV19 and TRBJ2-3, with 9 bases matching TRBD2. The germline CDR1 and CDR2 sequences are LNHDA and SQIVND (reference sequence). This CDR3 is 16 amino acids long. V was clipped by 10 bases and J by 0 bases; unmatched bases: 11. This CDR3 is CATTERGASSTDTQYF. The CDR3 nucleotides read TGTGCCACCACGGAGCGGGGGGCCTCTAGCACAGATACGCAGTATTTT.

The chain uses TRBV6-6 and TRBJ1-2, with 8 bases lining up with TRBD1. The CDR3 is made up of 13 amino acids. The trim removed 9 bases at V and 7 bases at J, leaving 10 bases unmatched. CDR1 is MNHNY and CDR2 is SVGAGI in the germline V gene (reference sequence). CDR3 sequence (DNA): TGTGCCAGTAACATCGCAGGGGGCAGTGGCTACACCTTC. It yields the protein CASNIAGGSGYTF.

The chain is built from TRBV21-1 and TRBJ1-5; the table's D gene call, TRBD1, was not cross checked with the DNA. TRBV21-1 is a pseudogene segment. CDR3 size: 15 residues. CDR3 loop: CASSKEVGGNQPQHF. CDR3 nucleotide sequence: TGTGCCAGCAGCAAAGAGGTAGGGGGCAATCAGCCCCAGCATTTT.

This clone was found once. V is TRBV18 and J is TRBJ1-1; D not certain. The V and J ends lost 3 bases and 2 bases respectively, with 7 bases between them. The V gene's germline CDR1 is KGHSH and CDR2 LQKENI. This CDR3 has 13 amino acids. CDR3 sequence (DNA): TGTGCCAGCTCACCGCCAGTAAACACTGAAGCTTTCTTT. This encodes CASSPPVNTEAFF.

In nucleotides, the CDR3 is TGTGCCAGCAGCGATCCGGGACAGGGGAACACTGAAGCTTTCTTT. Translation gives CASSDPGQGNTEAFF. This sequence joins TRBV28 and TRBJ1-1; 9 nucleotides agree with TRBD1. The germline V gene has CDR1 MDHEN and CDR2 SYDVKM. The V segment lost 6 bases and the J segment 1 base; nucleotides outside the gene matches: 6. This CDR3 has 15 residues.

J is TRBJ2-3 and V is TRBV19; 10 nucleotides align to TRBD1. V lost 5 bases to trimming and J lost 3 bases; unmatched junction nucleotides: 8. This CDR3 contains 16 residues. In germline, CDR1 is LNHDA, CDR2 SQIVND (reference sequence). DNA of the CDR3: TGTGCCAGTAGTGCGGGACAGGGGTCGGGTACAGATACGCAGTATTTT. Translating gives CASSAGQGSGTDTQYF.

A few counts support this clone. V and J are TRBV9 and TRBJ2-3; 9 bases map to TRBD2. The CDR3 is 16 amino acids. Trimming cost V 3 bases and J 0 bases; bases outside gene matches: 5. The germline gives CDR1 SGDLS, CDR2 YYNGEE. Here the CDR3 reads CASSGIAGDSTDTQYF. As DNA, the CDR3 is TGTGCCAGCAGCGGAATAGCGGGGGATAGCACAGATACGCAGTATTTT.

The rearrangement joins TRBV5-6 to TRBJ1-2; TRBD1 might be the D (6 bases). The germline V and J ends were trimmed by 1 base and 4 bases, with 11 bases remaining between them. The CDR3 extends over 14 amino acids. In germline, CDR1 is SGHDT, CDR2 YYEEEE. CDR3 protein: CASSLNRVSYGYTF. The CDR3, as DNA: TGTGCCAGCAGCTTGAACAGGGTCAGCTATGGCTACACCTTC.

The J gene is TRBJ2-5, the V gene TRBV7-8; 9 bases fit TRBD1. The CDR3 totals 17 residues. V dropped 5 bases and J dropped 1; count of bases not matched to a gene: 11. From germline, CDR1 is SGHVS and CDR2 FQNEAQ. CDR3 DNA: TGTGCCAGCAGCCCCCGGACAGGGGACATCATCCAAGAGACCCAGTACTTC. This sequence encodes CASSPRTGDIIQETQYF.

This clone appeared a few times. The genes are TRBV6-6 and TRBJ1-2, with D possibly matching TRBD1 (5 bases). CDR1 is MNHNY, CDR2 SVGAGI, per germline (reference sequence). The V end lost 7 bases, the J end lost 7 bases, and 19 bases lay between the germline ends. The CDR3 has 14 residues. The CDR3 protein is CASTPQAWGFGYTF. The CDR3 DNA reads as TGTGCCAGCACCCCGCAGGCCTGGGGCTTTGGCTACACCTTC.

The chain uses TRBV15 and TRBJ2-5, with 9 bases that match TRBD2. With 7 bases clipped from V and 4 bases from J, the junction kept 10 bases outside the gene matches. Germline loops: CDR1 LNHNV, CDR2 YYDKDF (reference sequence). The CDR3 is made up of 15 amino acids. CDR3 loop: CATNSYGRGGETQYF. CDR3 in DNA: TGTGCCACCAATTCCTACGGGCGGGGGGGAGAGACCCAGTACTTC.

This chain uses TRBV6-2 or TRBV6-3 with TRBJ1-2, with D uncertain. Germline V CDR1 and CDR2: MNHEY, SVGEGT. The CDR3 sequence is 13 residues long. Deletions cut 2 bases from V and 7 bases from J, with 11 bases between. CDR3 nucleotides: TGTGCCAGCAGTTACGGGCAGGTTGCTGGCTACACCTTC. The encoded protein is CASSYGQVAGYTF.

This chain links TRBV6-5 with TRBJ2-7; unclear D gene. CDR3 length equals 13 residues. Trimming shortened V by 2 bases and J by 7 bases, and 12 bases separated the two germline ends. In germline, CDR1 is MNHEY, CDR2 SVGAGI. CDR3 amino acids: CASSYVSSREQYF. The CDR3 region has the DNA TGTGCCAGCAGTTACGTCTCCTCGAGGGAGCAGTACTTC.

The V and J genes are TRBV28 and TRBJ1-2; 8 bases map to TRBD1. The CDR3 has 17 amino acids. Trimming took 6 bases from V and 6 from J; bases not matched to a gene: 18. Germline V gives CDR1 MDHEN, CDR2 SYDVKM. The CDR3 spells CASSDRTGRPLRDGYTF. CDR3 in DNA: TGTGCCAGCAGCGATCGGACAGGGCGGCCCCTTAGGGATGGCTACACCTTC.

J is TRBJ1-1 and V is TRBV20-1, with D unclear. The CDR3 totals 11 residues. Germline V gene lookup returns CDR1 DFQATT and CDR2 SNEGSKA (reference sequence). V dropped 6 bases and J dropped 3 bases, with 8 bases sitting between them. The CDR3 reads CSAETHTEAFF. CDR3 nucleotide sequence: TGCAGTGCAGAGACTCACACTGAAGCTTTCTTT.

The genes are TRBV18 and TRBJ2-5; 7 positions match TRBD1. CDR1 and CDR2 (germline): KGHSH, LQKENI. The CDR3 is made up of 15 amino acids. Unmatched junction bases numbered 4, after V lost 2 bases and J lost 1 base. The CDR3, as DNA: TGTGCCAGCTCACCAACCAGGGGGAGCCAAGAGACCCAGTACTTC. Amino acids: CASSPTRGSQETQYF.

J is TRBJ1-2 and V is TRBV7-8; 8 positions match TRBD1. The CDR3 length is 15 residues. Trimming took 5 bases from V and 2 from J; bases not matched to a gene: 7. Per germline, CDR1 SGHVS and CDR2 FQNEAQ. CDR3 region: CASSLSRTGNYGYTF. The CDR3 bases are TGTGCCAGCAGCCTTTCGAGGACAGGGAACTATGGCTACACCTTC.

V and J are TRBV4-3 and TRBJ1-4, with D tentatively TRBD1 (5 bases). CDR1 and CDR2 (germline): LGHNA, YSLEER. This CDR3 contains 16 residues. The ends were cut back, 1 base at V and 0 bases at J, with 9 bases in the middle. The CDR3, as DNA: TGCGCCAGCAGCCAAGGGGTGACAGCAACTAATGAAAAACTGTTTTTT. It codes for CASSQGVTATNEKLFF.

This chain connects TRBV7-8 to TRBJ1-4; D gene unclear. V lost 6 bases to trimming and J lost 0 bases, with 11 bases between them. Germline assignment: CDR1 SGHVS and CDR2 FQNEAQ. There are 15 residues in the CDR3. The CDR3 nucleotides read TGTGCCAGCAGTCGGGAAGATGCAACTAATGAAAAACTGTTTTTT. Protein product: CASSREDATNEKLFF.

Here the CDR3 DNA reads TGTGCCAGCAGGATACAGGGGGTGAACACTGAAGCTTTCTTT. Translating gives CASRIQGVNTEAFF. The J gene is TRBJ1-1, the V gene TRBV6-5; 8 nucleotides match TRBD1. With 6 bases clipped from V and 0 bases from J, the junction kept 3 bases outside the gene matches. Germline CDR1 reads MNHEY; CDR2 reads SVGAGI. The CDR3 totals 14 residues.